This is a list of T cell receptor beta chains from one sample in a study of blood T cell repertoires in COVID-19. The data were produced by immunoSEQ multiplex PCR, yet TCRdb's version contains in-frame clones alone and is incomplete. The profile shows 200,000 to 300,000 clones, roughly nine tenths of them singletons. Sequencing was done on a sample of PBMCs or T cells enriched from blood (not recorded which). Receptor source: a woman aged 30 to 39 with acute COVID-19. Each CDR3 is given with its conserved first and last residue. D genes are given only for firm matches. Size values are once, few and many counts, or a class for expanded clones, and some rows have none.

>-|TRBJ1-2|TRBV5-4|TRBD1
TGTGCCAGCAGCTCCGGGACAGGGAGGCGAGGCTACACCTTC
CASSSGTGRRGYTF
>-|TRBJ1-5|TRBV30|-
TGTGCCTGGAGCCAGGGGAGAGGAGGCAATCAGCCCCAGCATTTT
CAWSQGRGGNQPQHF
>-|TRBJ1-2|TRBV5-4|-
TGTGCCAGCAGCCGGGGGTCGCTTGTTATCCCCTATGGCTACACCTTC
CASSRGSLVIPYGYTF
>-|TRBJ2-5|TRBV5-1|TRBD2
TGCGCCAGCAGCGGGACTAGTGGAGAGACCCAGTACTTC
CASSGTSGETQYF
>-|TRBJ1-1|TRBV28|TRBD1
TGTGCCAGCAGTTTACCGGGACAGGGAAGAACTGAAGCTTTCTTT
CASSLPGQGRTEAFF
>-|TRBJ1-5|TRBV7-9|TRBD1
TGTGCCAGCAGCTCGAGGACAGGGTCTAGCAATCAGCCCCAGCATTTT
CASSSRTGSSNQPQHF
>-|TRBJ1-5|TRBV7-2|TRBD1
TGTGCCAGCAGCTTAGCGGCAGGGGGCCAGCCCCAGCATTTT
CASSLAAGGQPQHF
>-|TRBJ1-1|TRBV3-1/TRBV3-2|TRBD1
TGTGCCAGCAGTCTTCACGACAGGGAAACTGAAGCTTTCTTT
CASSLHDRETEAFF
>-|TRBJ1-4|TRBV5-1|-
TGCGCCAGCAGATTGAAGGGGGAAGTGGGAGAAAAACTGTTTTTT
CASRLKGEVGEKLFF
>-|TRBJ2-7|TRBV5-6|TRBD2
TGTGCCAGCAGCATTAGGACTAGCGGGGGCTACGAGCAGTACTTC
CASSIRTSGGYEQYF
>-|TRBJ1-1|TRBV12-5|-
TGTGCTAGTGGTTTGGGGACATCGAACACTGAAGCTTTCTTT
CASGLGTSNTEAFF
>-|TRBJ1-1|TRBV10-3|-
TGTGCCATCAGTGAGGGGGGGGTAGTCGGAGAAGCTTTCTTT
CAISEGGVVGEAFF
>-|TRBJ1-5|TRBV19|-
TGTGCCAGTAGTATGAGACAGTTTCAGCCCCAGCATTTT
CASSMRQFQPQHF
>-|TRBJ2-6|TRBV10-2|-
TGCGCCAGCAGGTCCTCCCTAGGCTCGGGAATACAGACCTCTGGGGCCAACGTCCTGACTTTC
CASRSSLGSGIQTSGANVLTF
>-|TRBJ2-5|TRBV6-5|TRBD2
TGTGCCAGCAGTTACGAGTCAGGGAGGGCCCAAGAGACCCAGTACTTC
CASSYESGRAQETQYF
>-|TRBJ1-3|TRBV10-3|-
TGTGCCACCCGGAGTGGGGGCCCGATTTATGAAAACACCATATATTTT
CATRSGGPIYENTIYF
>-|TRBJ2-7|TRBV9|-
TGTGCCAGCAGCGTAAAACTAGATTTCCACGAGCAGTACTTC
CASSVKLDFHEQYF
>-|TRBJ2-2|TRBV11-2|-
TGTGCCAGCAGCTTTTACGGCGGGGAGCTGTTTTTT
CASSFYGGELFF
>-|TRBJ2-7|TRBV6-1|TRBD2
TGTGCCAGCAGTGAACAGGTAGCGGGGCACTACGAGCAGTACTTC
CASSEQVAGHYEQYF
>-|TRBJ1-3|TRBV6-1|-
TGTGCCAGCAGTGAAACTCCAGGGGTCTCTGGAAACACCATATATTTT
CASSETPGVSGNTIYF
>-|TRBJ2-1|TRBV3-1/TRBV3-2|TRBD2
TGTGCCAGCAGCCCCCTCCTAGCGGGGGTAGTGTTCTTC
CASSPLLAGVVFF
>-|TRBJ2-3|TRBV19|TRBD2
TGTGCCAGTAGTATCGTCGCTAGCGGGGGGGTGGATACGCAGTATTTT
CASSIVASGGVDTQYF
>-|TRBJ2-6|TRBV13|TRBD1
TGTGCCAGCATTTTCCAAGGGGGCGCATACGATGGGGCCAACGTCCTGACTTTC
CASIFQGGAYDGANVLTF
>-|TRBJ1-1|TRBV7-9|TRBD1
TGTGCCAGTTACGCCCAGGGGGACACTGAAGCTTTCTTT
CASYAQGDTEAFF
>-|TRBJ1-1|TRBV6-6|-
TGTGCCAGCAGTTACCCCCAGGGGTGGAACACTGAAGCTTTCTTT
CASSYPQGWNTEAFF
>-|TRBJ1-1|TRBV12-3/TRBV12-4|TRBD1
TGTGCCAGCAGGGTGACAGGGAAAGCTTTCTTT
CASRVTGKAFF
>-|TRBJ1-5|TRBV18|-
TGTGCCAGCTCACCACCCGGACAAGATCAGCCCCAGCATTTT
CASSPPGQDQPQHF
>once|TRBJ1-2|TRBV28|-
TGTGCCAGCAGTCCAACGGGGGGCGGGCAGGGGAGACCCTATGGCTACACCTTC
CASSPTGGGQGRPYGYTF
>-|TRBJ1-6|TRBV2|-
TGTGCCATCAACAGGTGGAGCTCCTATAATTCACCCCTCCACTTT
CAINRWSSYNSPLHF
>-|TRBJ1-1|TRBV6-2/TRBV6-3|-
TGTGCCAGCAGTTACTGGGAGACTGCCCGGAGCACTGAAGCTTTCTTT
CASSYWETARSTEAFF
>-|TRBJ1-2|TRBV10-1|-
TGCGCCAGCAGTGCCCTAGCCAGCAACTATGGCTACACCTTC
CASSALASNYGYTF
>-|TRBJ1-6|TRBV19|TRBD1
TGTGCCAGTAGTATAGAGGGTCGTTCGGCAGGGGGCTCACCCCTCCACTTT
CASSIEGRSAGGSPLHF
>-|TRBJ2-1|TRBV7-8|TRBD2
TGTGCCAGCAGCGGACAAATCTGGACTAGCGGGGAGGGGAATGAGCAGTTCTTC
CASSGQIWTSGEGNEQFF
>-|TRBJ1-2|TRBV7-6|TRBD1
TGTGCCAGCAGCTCGACAGGGAACTATGGCTACACCTTC
CASSSTGNYGYTF
>-|TRBJ1-1|TRBV21-1|-
TGTGCCAGCACCCCCGTGAGGGCTTTCTTT
CASTPVRAFF
>-|TRBJ2-7|TRBV7-9|TRBD1
TGTGCCAGCAGCTTAACCGGGACAGTCACCTACGAGCAGTACTTC
CASSLTGTVTYEQYF
>-|TRBJ1-2|TRBV5-1|-
TGCGCCAGCAGCTTGGTATTGGGGGCCGAGTATGGCTACACCTTC
CASSLVLGAEYGYTF
>-|TRBJ1-3|TRBV14|TRBD1
TGTGCCAGCAGACAGGGGTCCCTGGGAAACACCATATATTTT
CASRQGSLGNTIYF
>-|TRBJ1-5|TRBV7-2|-
TGTGCCAGCAGCTTAACGAAGGGGCAGCCCCAGCATTTT
CASSLTKGQPQHF
>few|TRBJ1-1|TRBV28|-
TGTGCCAGCAAGTGGGTCGGGTCTACTGAAGCTTTCTTT
CASKWVGSTEAFF
>many|TRBJ1-1|TRBV15|-
TGTGCCACCAGCAGAGGGGGAGGCACTGAAGCTTTCTTT
CATSRGGGTEAFF
>-|TRBJ1-2|TRBV19|-
TGTGCCAGCGCGACAGATTACTATGGCTACACCTTC
CASATDYYGYTF
>-|TRBJ1-5|TRBV12-2|-
TGTGCAAGTCGCTTTCGTAGCTCGGCGGGTGATCAGCCCCAGCATTTT
CASRFRSSAGDQPQHF
>once|TRBJ2-4|TRBV5-1|TRBD2
TGCGCCAGCAGCTTGGCGGGACTAGCGGGGGTACACATTCAGTACTTC
CASSLAGLAGVHIQYF
>-|TRBJ1-3|TRBV12-5|-
TGTGCTAGTGGTTTGGACTGGGGGGGAAGAACATCTGGAAACACCATATATTTT
CASGLDWGGRTSGNTIYF
>-|TRBJ2-2|TRBV27|TRBD1
TGTGCCAGCAGTTTATCCGGACAGGGAGACACCGGGGAGCTGTTTTTT
CASSLSGQGDTGELFF
>once|TRBJ2-2|TRBV5-1|-
TGCGCCAGCAGCTTAAGTATTTCGGCAGGGGGGACCGGGGAGCTGTTTTTT
CASSLSISAGGTGELFF
>-|TRBJ2-1|TRBV24-1|-
TGTGCCACCAGTGGTAGCGGGGGACAGGGGAAATTAAATGAGCAGTTCTTC
CATSGSGGQGKLNEQFF
>-|TRBJ2-3|TRBV18|TRBD1
TGTGCCAGCTCACCACCGGATAGGGGGCGGGATACGCAGTATTTT
CASSPPDRGRDTQYF
>-|TRBJ1-2|TRBV15|-
TGTGCCACCAGCAGCCCGATCCAGCCAGATCAGGGCCCCTATGGCTACACCTTC
CATSSPIQPDQGPYGYTF
>-|TRBJ1-2|TRBV2|TRBD1
TGTGCCAGCACCCGACAGGGTGGTAACTATGGCTACACCTTC
CASTRQGGNYGYTF
>-|TRBJ2-5|TRBV29-1|TRBD2
TGCAGCGTTGACCAGCGGGGGGAGACCCAGTACTTC
CSVDQRGETQYF
>-|TRBJ2-6|TRBV6-5|-
TGTGCCAGCAGTTACGGGGGCTACTCTGGGGCCAACGTCCTGACTTTC
CASSYGGYSGANVLTF
>-|TRBJ2-1|TRBV9|TRBD2
TGTGCCAGCAGCGTAGTCAGCGGGGGATTCAATGAGCAGTTCTTC
CASSVVSGGFNEQFF
>-|TRBJ1-2|TRBV11-2|-
TGTGCCAGCAGCCACTGGACAGAGACTAACTATGGCTACACCTTC
CASSHWTETNYGYTF
>-|TRBJ2-3|TRBV9|TRBD2
TGTGCCAGCAGCCAACCCCGGGGGGGCGGCCCAGATACGCAGTATTTT
CASSQPRGGGPDTQYF
>few|TRBJ2-2|TRBV18|-
TGTGCCAGCTCACCACGGGGGGATGACACCGGGGAGCTGTTTTTT
CASSPRGDDTGELFF
>-|TRBJ1-1|TRBV19|-
TGTGCCAGTAGTTTCGTGTTGTTGGGAGGTGCTGAAGCTTTCTTT
CASSFVLLGGAEAFF
>-|TRBJ1-6|TRBV2|-
TGTGCCAGCAGTGAACCCGACAGGATAGTGTCACCCCTCCACTTT
CASSEPDRIVSPLHF
>-|TRBJ2-7|TRBV6-2/TRBV6-3|-
TGTGCCAGCAGTTACTCGGGGGCGAGGGCCTACGAGCAGTACTTC
CASSYSGARAYEQYF